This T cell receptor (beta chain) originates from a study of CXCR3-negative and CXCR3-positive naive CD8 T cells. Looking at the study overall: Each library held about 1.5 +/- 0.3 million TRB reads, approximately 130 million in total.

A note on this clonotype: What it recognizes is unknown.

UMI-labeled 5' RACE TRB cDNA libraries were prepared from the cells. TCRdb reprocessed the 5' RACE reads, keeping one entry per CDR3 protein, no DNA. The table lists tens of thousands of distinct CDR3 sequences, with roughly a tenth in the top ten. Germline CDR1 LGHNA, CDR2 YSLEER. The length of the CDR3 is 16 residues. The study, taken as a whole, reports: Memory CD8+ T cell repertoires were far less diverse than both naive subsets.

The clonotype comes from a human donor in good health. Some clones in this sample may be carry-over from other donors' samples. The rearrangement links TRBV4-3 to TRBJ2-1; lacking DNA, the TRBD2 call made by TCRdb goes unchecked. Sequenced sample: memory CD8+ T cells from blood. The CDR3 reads CASSQEGTSGVGEQFF.